These 18 T cell receptor beta chains share one sample of origin, sequenced in a study of cytomegalovirus exposure and HLA in healthy donors. Primers included in the PCR were 60 Vbeta and 13 Jbeta primers. The table came from immunoSEQ multiplex PCR; TCRdb's copy has only in-frame clones and leaves some out. This table holds approximately 140,000 clones, around 71% found once. The sample consisted of PBMCs. These receptors all come from a woman aged 60-75 years in good health and CMV-seropositive.

The chain combines TRBV7-6 with TRBJ2-5; 15 bases are shared with TRBD2. J lost 2 bases, V lost 5 bases, and 3 bases had no gene match. In germline, CDR1 is SGHVS, CDR2 FNYEAQ. This CDR3 spans 16 amino acids. This chain's CDR3 is CASSTGLAGGQETQYF. CDR3 coding DNA: TGTGCCAGCAGCACCGGACTAGCGGGGGGGCAAGAGACCCAGTACTTC. The full variable domain, in which reference TRBV7-6 and TRBJ2-5 provide the parts outside the CDR3, is GAGVSQSPRYKVTKRGQDVALRCDPISGHVSLYWYRQALGQGPEFLTYFNYEAQQDKSGLPNDRFSAERPEGSISTLTIQRTEQRDSAMYRCASSTGLAGGQETQYFGPGTRLLVL.

This chain connects TRBV10-3 to TRBJ1-6, with 10 positions matching TRBD1. From germline, CDR1 is ENHRY and CDR2 SYGVKD. The V segment lost 8 bases and the J segment 8 bases; nucleotides outside the gene matches: 12. The CDR3 is 16 residues long. CDR3 coding DNA: TGTGCCATCTCGGGGACAGGGGCAATAGGGGATTCACCCCTCCACTTT. It yields the protein CAISGTGAIGDSPLHF.

The chain joins TRBV7-3 to TRBJ2-5, with D possibly being TRBD2 (7 bases). Per the germline V gene, CDR1 is SGHTA and CDR2 is FQGTGA. The CDR3 is 12 amino acids. The ends were cut back, 6 bases at V and 7 bases at J, with 12 bases in the middle. The CDR3 bases are TGTGCCAGCAGTCGAGGGGGGGGGACCCAGTACTTC. It is translated as CASSRGGGTQYF.

J is TRBJ2-7 and V is TRBV19; D is perhaps TRBD2 (6 bases). This CDR3 is built from 13 residues. Trimming took off 3 bases at V and 5 bases at J, with 11 bases between the two ends. CDR1 LNHDA and CDR2 SQIVND come from the germline V gene (reference sequence). The CDR3 is CASSMLRGDEQYF. CDR3 nucleotide sequence: TGTGCCAGTAGTATGCTACGCGGGGACGAGCAGTACTTC.

This clone was detected only once. The rearrangement links TRBV6-5 to TRBJ1-1; 9 bases map to TRBD1. The trim removed 10 bases at V and 7 bases at J, leaving 4 bases unmatched. CDR3 size: 11 residues. Germline CDR1 and CDR2: MNHEY and SVGAGI. The CDR3 DNA is TGTGCCATCGGGACAGGGTATGAAGCTTTCTTT. Encoded protein: CAIGTGYEAFF.

This sequence joins TRBV9 and TRBJ2-1; D remains ambiguous. Germline assignment: CDR1 SGDLS and CDR2 YYNGEE. This CDR3 is built from 11 residues. Between the trimmed V and J ends, which lost 5 bases and 5 bases, there was a span of 5 bases. Written as DNA, the CDR3 is TGTGCCAGCAGGTCTGACAATGAGCAGTTCTTC. It yields the protein CASRSDNEQFF.

Comment on this clone: At one end, the junction sequence differs from germline, possibly due to a read error. Within the sample, other DNA sequences also encode this same CDR3. The chain has TRBV10-1 and TRBJ1-6; D remains unclear. CDR3 length equals 13 residues. Germline V gives CDR1 WNHNN, CDR2 SYGVQD (reference sequence). CDR3 DNA sequence: TGCGCCAGCAGTGAGTCCATGGGAGGCACCCGACGCTTT. Its translation: CASSESMGGTRRF.

As concerns this clone: Mismatch with germline at one junction end may stem from a read error. The chain joins TRBV25-1 to TRBJ2-5; D is uncertain. CDR1 MGHDK and CDR2 SYGVNS come from the germline V gene. CDR3 length: 13 residues. CDR3 sequence reads: CASSESYQEAQYF. DNA of the CDR3: TGTGCCAGCAGTGAGTCGTACCAAGAGGCCCAGTACTTC.

This clone was seen more than once but under ten times. The chain joins TRBV5-1 to TRBJ2-5, with D perhaps TRBD1 (6 bases). Trimming shortened V by 5 bases and J by 5 bases, and 16 bases separated the two germline ends. This CDR3 has 14 residues. Germline V gene data show CDR1 as SGHRS and CDR2 as YFSETQ. DNA for the CDR3: TGCGCCAGCAGTGAGGCAGGGGATAGGGAGACCCAGTACTTC. This encodes CASSEAGDRETQYF.

This clone was counted a single time. Written as DNA, the CDR3 is TGCGCCAGCAGCCAAGCCGGGACAGGCAATCAGCCCCAGCATTTT. Translation gives CASSQAGTGNQPQHF. The chain uses TRBV4-1 and TRBJ1-5; 7 nucleotides match TRBD1. CDR1 is MGHRA, CDR2 YSYEKL, per germline. J was trimmed by 2 bases and V by 1 base; bases with no gene match: 2. This CDR3 is built from 15 residues.

J is TRBJ1-5 and V is TRBV29-1; 7 bases line up with TRBD1. This CDR3 contains 13 residues. The V segment lost 2 bases and the J segment 6 bases; nucleotides outside the gene matches: 4. Germline loops: CDR1 SQVTM, CDR2 ANQGSEA. CDR3 bases: TGCAGCGTTGAATCGAACAGGGGTCAGCCCCAGCATTTT. Encoded protein: CSVESNRGQPQHF.

CDR3 nucleotide sequence: TGCGCCAGCAGCGCCTCCGGGGTCGAGAACACTGAAGCTTTCTTT. This sequence encodes CASSASGVENTEAFF. The rearrangement links TRBV10-1 to TRBJ1-1, with no clear D. There are 15 residues in the CDR3. CDR1 and CDR2 from the germline V gene are WNHNN and SYGVQD (reference sequence). Trimming left V 6 bases short and J 1 base short, with 15 bases between.

In this sample, this clone turned up a few times. V and J are TRBV5-1 and TRBJ2-7; D call uncertain. In germline, CDR1 is SGHRS, CDR2 YFSETQ. The CDR3 is 13 amino acids. V lost 0 bases and J lost 1, with 5 bases in between. The CDR3 loop is CASSLVRSYEQYF. The CDR3 coding sequence is TGCGCCAGCAGCTTGGTCAGATCCTACGAGCAGTACTTC.

V and J are TRBV19 and TRBJ1-1; unclear D gene. Trimming cost V 1 base and J 5 bases, with 11 bases left between them. This CDR3 has 14 amino acids. Germline V lookup: CDR1 LNHDA, CDR2 SQIVND (reference sequence). CDR3 coding DNA: TGTGCCAGTAGTATAGCGGTGTCGCGGACTGAAGCTTTCTTT. Translated: CASSIAVSRTEAFF.

The CDR3 sequence: CASSLGAGSGGYEQYF. The CDR3 DNA reads as TGCGCCAGCAGCTTGGGGGCGGGTAGCGGGGGCTACGAGCAGTACTTC. V is TRBV5-1 and J is TRBJ2-7, with 9 bases identical to TRBD2. This CDR3 contains 16 residues. Germline V lookup: CDR1 SGHRS, CDR2 YFSETQ. Germline trimming cut 0 bases from V and 3 bases from J; bases unmatched to any gene: 7.

The table lists this clone with a few counts. The chain has TRBV11-2 and TRBJ1-6; D gene uncertain. V lost 5 bases and J lost 9, with 11 bases in between. Per the germline V gene, CDR1 is SGHAT and CDR2 is FQNNGV. The CDR3 spans 13 residues. The CDR3 protein is CASSPEGSSPLHF. For the CDR3, the DNA is TGTGCCAGCAGCCCTGAGGGTAGTTCACCCCTCCACTTT.

This clone was recorded a few times. This chain links TRBV6-1 with TRBJ2-7; TRBD1 is a possible D gene (6 bases). Trimming took 0 bases from V and 6 from J, leaving 15 bases between them. The CDR3 spans 15 residues. Germline V gene lookup returns CDR1 MNHNS and CDR2 SASEGT. In nucleotides, the CDR3 is TGTGCCAGCAGTGAAGCAAAGGGGGTGATTGGCGAGCAGTACTTC. Amino acid sequence: CASSEAKGVIGEQYF.

J is TRBJ1-6 and V is TRBV7-9; 7 bases agree with TRBD1. Germline V lookup: CDR1 SEHNR, CDR2 FQNEAQ (reference sequence). J lost 10 bases, V lost 5 bases, and 8 bases had no gene match. This CDR3 spans 14 amino acids. CDR3 protein: CASSSTGVGSPLHF. The DNA for the CDR3 is TGTGCCAGCAGCAGTACAGGGGTCGGCTCACCCCTCCACTTT. The complete variable domain, with remaining parts taken from reference TRBV7-9 and TRBJ1-6, reads DTGVSQNPRHKITKRGQNVTFRCDPISEHNRLYWYRQTLGQGPEFLTYFQNEAQLEKSRLLSDRFSAERPKGSFSTLEIQRTEQGDSAMYLCASSSTGVGSPLHFGNGTRLTVT.